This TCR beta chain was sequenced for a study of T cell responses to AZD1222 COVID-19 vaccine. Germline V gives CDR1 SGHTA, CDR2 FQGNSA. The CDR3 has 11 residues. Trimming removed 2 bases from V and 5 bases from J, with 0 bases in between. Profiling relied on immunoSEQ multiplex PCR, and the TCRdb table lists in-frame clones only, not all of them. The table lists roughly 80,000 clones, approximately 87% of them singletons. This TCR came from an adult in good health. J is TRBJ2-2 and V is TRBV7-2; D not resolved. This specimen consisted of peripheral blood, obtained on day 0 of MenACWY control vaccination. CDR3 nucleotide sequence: TGTGCCAGCAGCTTAACCGGGGAGCTGTTTTTT. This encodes CASSLTGELFF. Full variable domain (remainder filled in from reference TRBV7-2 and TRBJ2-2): GAGVSQSPSNKVTEKGKDVELRCDPISGHTALYWYRQSLGQGLEFLIYFQGNSAPDKSGLPSDRFSAERTGGSVSTLTIQRTQQEDSAVYLCASSLTGELFFGEGSRLTVL.